This T cell receptor (beta chain) originates from a study of blood T cell repertoires in COVID-19. The overall study: COVID-19 samples from acute and convalescent phases originated in the United States, Italy and Spain. The analysed material was cDNA or gDNA that came from T cells, B-cell-depleted T cells, or PBMCs.

Authors' processing steps: Reference gene primers were amplified, and this amplification served to estimate nucleated cell counts. This table comes from immunoSEQ multiplex PCR, and its TCRdb copy is limited to in-frame clones, with some not included. The V and J calls and clone size are taken from that table; D and trimming were inferred from the DNA. The sample includes roughly 150,000 clones, roughly nine tenths seen only once; the top ten take more than 2%. With 0 bases removed from V and 1 base from J, the gap between germline ends came to 7 bases. The germline V gene encodes CDR1 SGHRS and CDR2 YFSETQ. The CDR3 spans 14 residues.

The receptor's source is a woman aged 70-85 years with acute or convalescent COVID-19. J is TRBJ1-2 and V is TRBV5-1, with D tentatively TRBD1 (5 bases). The sequenced material came from peripheral blood. CDR3 coding DNA: TGCGCCAGCAGCTTGGCGACAGTTAACTATGGCTACACCTTC. It encodes CASSLATVNYGYTF.